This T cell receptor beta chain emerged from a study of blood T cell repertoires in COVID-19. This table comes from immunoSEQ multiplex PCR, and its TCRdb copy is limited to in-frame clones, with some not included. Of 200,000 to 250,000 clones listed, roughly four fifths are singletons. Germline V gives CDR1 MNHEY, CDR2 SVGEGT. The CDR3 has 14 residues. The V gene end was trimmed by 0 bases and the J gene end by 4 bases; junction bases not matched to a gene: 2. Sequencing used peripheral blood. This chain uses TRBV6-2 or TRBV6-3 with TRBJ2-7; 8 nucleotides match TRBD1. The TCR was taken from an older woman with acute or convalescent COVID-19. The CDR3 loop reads CASSYSTGVYEQYF. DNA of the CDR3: TGTGCCAGCAGTTACTCGACAGGGGTATACGAGCAGTACTTC.